This T cell receptor beta chain was captured in a study of OX40 agonist ivuxolimab in advanced cancers. As for the study in general: The dose-escalation cohort was over 65% male, with a mean age of approximately 62 years, ranging about 20 to 79. One hepatocellular carcinoma and two cutaneous melanoma patients partially responded.

This clone rates as medium-sized. The CDR3 runs 12 residues. Germline V lookup: CDR1 SGHRS, CDR2 YFSETQ. V lost 4 bases, J lost 5 bases, and 10 bases lay in between. TCRdb keeps only in-frame clones here, not all; method: immunoSEQ multiplex PCR. The sample holds about 26,000 clones, roughly 83% seen once. The sequencing here drew on CD4+ or CD8+ T cells sorted from blood, taken in a trial of the OX40 agonist ivuxolimab. This sequence joins TRBV5-1 and TRBJ2-7, with unresolved D. This receptor was obtained from an adult with an advanced solid tumor such as melanoma, head and neck, liver or kidney cancer. The CDR3 DNA is TGCGCCAGCAGCCTGGCAGGTGACGAGCAGTACTTC. Translating it yields CASSLAGDEQYF.